What follows are 32 T cell receptor beta chains derived from one specimen sequenced in a study of beta chain features in type 1 diabetes. Their antigens remain unidentified. The study reverse transcribed the entire isolated RNA, so it sequenced expressed TCRB transcripts. Repertoires were generated with immunoSEQ multiplex PCR, while TCRdb's copy carries only in-frame clones and drops some. The sample has some 270,000 clones; about 11% are singletons. The study, taken as a whole, reports: A moderate, significant TCRB CDR3 shortening appeared in type 1 diabetes across four CD4+ subsets.

The sequenced material came from naive CD4+ T cells from blood. The origin of the receptors is a man in his thirties or forties with type 1 diabetes.

V is TRBV18 and J is TRBJ1-2; perhaps TRBD1 as D (5 bases). Germline CDR1 KGHSH, CDR2 LQKENI. V dropped 3 bases and J dropped 3 bases, with 11 bases sitting between them. The CDR3 is 14 amino acids. The DNA of the CDR3 is TGTGCCAGCTCACCGACAGACAGAGACTATGGCTACACCTTC. This translates into CASSPTDRDYGYTF.

J is TRBJ1-1 and V is TRBV30; D unresolved. CDR3 length: 14 residues. V lost 0 bases and J lost 7, with 15 bases in between. Germline CDR1 GTSNPN, CDR2 SVGIG (reference sequence). The CDR3 sequence: CAWSVIYSRVEAFF. The CDR3 nucleotides are TGTGCCTGGAGTGTAATATATTCTCGAGTTGAAGCTTTCTTT.

V is TRBV11-2 and J is TRBJ2-7; 7 nucleotides line up with TRBD1. This CDR3 region has 15 residues. The ends lost 6 bases at V and 2 bases at J; junction bases unmatched: 10. Germline V lookup: CDR1 SGHAT, CDR2 FQNNGV. The CDR3 coding sequence is TGTGCCAGCAGACCTACCAGACAGGGTACCTACGAGCAGTACTTC. It yields the protein CASRPTRQGTYEQYF.

This clone has a handful of counts. The rearrangement joins TRBV7-2 to TRBJ2-7; tentative D call: TRBD2 (5 bases). Germline CDR1 and CDR2: SGHTA and FQGNSA. The ends were cut back, 3 bases at V and 3 bases at J, with 12 bases in the middle. This CDR3 spans 14 amino acids. The CDR3 reads CASSLSFGGYEQYF. The CDR3 DNA is TGTGCCAGCAGCTTGTCCTTCGGAGGCTACGAGCAGTACTTC.

The chain carries TRBV7-3 and TRBJ2-1; D possibly corresponds to TRBD2 (6 bases). This CDR3 has 13 amino acids. The V gene lost 5 bases and the J gene lost 3 bases, with 8 bases spanning the gap. Germline V gives CDR1 SGHTA, CDR2 FQGTGA. CDR3 sequence (DNA): TGTGCCAGCAGCCAGGGACTCTACAATGAGCAGTTCTTC. Its protein is CASSQGLYNEQFF.

Concerning this clone itself: The sample contains more than one DNA sequence encoding this CDR3. The chain is built from TRBV7-2 and TRBJ2-1; a possible D gene is TRBD2 (6 bases). Looked up from germline, CDR1 is SGHTA and CDR2 is FQGNSA. Trimming stripped 2 bases from V and 0 bases from J, with 8 bases between. This CDR3 region has 15 residues. The CDR3, as DNA: TGTGCCAGCAGCTTATCCGGGAGCTCCTACAATGAGCAGTTCTTC. Translation: CASSLSGSSYNEQFF.

The sample holds a few counts of this clone. The chain employs TRBV7-8 and TRBJ2-1; 9 positions agree with TRBD2. The length of the CDR3 is 14 residues. CDR1 and CDR2 from the germline V gene are SGHVS and FQNEAQ. With 5 bases clipped from V and 7 bases from J, the junction kept 6 bases outside the gene matches. As DNA, the CDR3 is TGTGCCAGCAGCCCCGGGACTAGCACGAATGAGCAGTTCTTC. Residues: CASSPGTSTNEQFF.

A few counts support this clone. This chain links TRBV5-6 with TRBJ2-6; 7 nucleotides align to TRBD2. The CDR3 has 15 residues. Germline V gives CDR1 SGHDT, CDR2 YYEEEE. J was trimmed by 2 bases and V by 3 bases; bases with no gene match: 2. DNA of the CDR3: TGTGCCAGCAGCTGGCGGGGGACTGGGGCCAACGTCCTGACTTTC. Amino acid sequence: CASSWRGTGANVLTF.

The chain carries TRBV7-2 and TRBJ2-2, with a possible D match to TRBD1 (6 bases). Between the trimmed V and J ends, which lost 5 bases and 3 bases, there was a span of 13 bases. Germline V gene sequence: CDR1 SGHTA, CDR2 FQGNSA. The CDR3 length is 15 residues. The CDR3 loop is CASSQQGIDTGELFF. The CDR3 region has the DNA TGTGCCAGCAGCCAACAGGGAATAGACACCGGGGAGCTGTTTTTT.

This clone turned up a few times. The chain is built from TRBV25-1 and TRBJ2-1; perhaps TRBD2 as D (5 bases). Germline-derived CDR1 and CDR2 are MGHDK and SYGVNS. The CDR3 loop spans 14 amino acids. Trimming shortened V by 6 bases and J by 4 bases, and 13 bases separated the two germline ends. CDR3 nucleotides: TGTGCCAGCAGCTTCGATCGGGGTTACAATGAGCAGTTCTTC. It codes for CASSFDRGYNEQFF. The full variable domain, rest sourced from reference TRBV25-1 and TRBJ2-1, is EADIYQTPRYLVIGTGKKITLECSQTMGHDKMYWYQQDPGMELHLIHYSYGVNSTEKGDLSSESTVSRIRTEHFPLTLESARPSHTSQYLCASSFDRGYNEQFFGPGTRLTVL.

The chain is built from TRBV30 and TRBJ2-1; possible D gene TRBD2, 7 bases. CDR1 and CDR2 (germline): GTSNPN, SVGIG (reference sequence). The CDR3 is 15 amino acids. Deletions cut 0 bases from V and 4 bases from J, with 13 bases between. CDR3 nucleotide sequence: TGTGCCTGGAGTGTAAAGGGGGGGGGATACAATGAGCAGTTCTTC. Translation gives CAWSVKGGGYNEQFF.

This clone appeared a few times. CDR3: CASSPTLAGEQFF. Here the CDR3 DNA reads TGTGCCAGCTCACCGACCCTAGCGGGTGAGCAGTTCTTC. The chain links TRBV18 to TRBJ2-1; 8 bases fit TRBD2. Germline V lookup: CDR1 KGHSH, CDR2 LQKENI. This CDR3 spans 13 amino acids. V was pared by 3 bases and J by 9 bases, with 4 bases of the junction left unmatched. The whole variable domain, filled in from reference TRBV18 and TRBJ2-1, reads NAGVMQNPRHLVRRRGQEARLRCSPMKGHSHVYWYRQLPEEGLKFMVYLQKENIIDESGMPKERFSAEFPKEGPSILRIQQVVRGDSAAYFCASSPTLAGEQFFGPGTRLTVL.

This rearrangement joins TRBV6-5 to TRBJ1-2, with 10 positions matching TRBD1. V gave up 7 bases and J gave up 8 bases; unmatched junction bases: 7. The CDR3 contains 13 residues. In germline, CDR1 is MNHEY, CDR2 SVGAGI. The CDR3 coding sequence is TGTGCCAGCACCTTAGACAGGGGGCACGGCTACACCTTC. As protein: CASTLDRGHGYTF.

This clone was seen a handful of times. V gene TRBV4-1 combines with J gene TRBJ1-1, with D unresolved. The V and J ends lost 2 bases and 0 bases respectively, with 7 bases between them. The CDR3 consists of 14 residues. Germline-derived CDR1 and CDR2 are MGHRA and YSYEKL. The CDR3: CASSQWSMNTEAFF. CDR3 DNA: TGCGCCAGCAGCCAATGGAGTATGAACACTGAAGCTTTCTTT.

This chain uses TRBV5-4 with TRBJ2-1; 7 bases are shared with TRBD1. The trim removed 3 bases at V and 5 bases at J, leaving 8 bases unmatched. The CDR3 runs to 15 residues. CDR1 is SGHNT, CDR2 YYREEE, per germline (reference sequence). The CDR3 reads CASSSDRDTNNEQFF. In nucleotides, the CDR3 is TGTGCCAGCAGCTCTGACAGGGACACTAACAATGAGCAGTTCTTC.

The table lists this clone with a few counts. As DNA, the CDR3 is TGCAGCGCCCGCAGGGGATGGAGCTCCTACAATGAGCAGTTCTTC. The encoded protein is CSARRGWSSYNEQFF. This chain joins TRBV29-1 and TRBJ2-1; the D gene is possibly TRBD1 (6 bases). Between the trimmed V and J ends, which lost 7 bases and 0 bases, there was a span of 16 bases. The CDR3 consists of 15 residues. In germline, CDR1 is SQVTM, CDR2 ANQGSEA.

The V gene is TRBV5-1, the J gene TRBJ1-4, with D perhaps matching TRBD1 (6 bases). Germline assignment: CDR1 SGHRS and CDR2 YFSETQ. This CDR3 is built from 15 residues. Trimming took off 4 bases at V and 7 bases at J, with 17 bases between the two ends. CDR3 residues: CASSMLQGRGEKLFF. In DNA, the CDR3 is TGCGCCAGCAGCATGCTACAGGGAAGGGGTGAAAAACTGTTTTTT.

V usage is TRBV9 and J usage is TRBJ1-2, with D hard to call. Germline CDR1 and CDR2: SGDLS and YYNGEE. CDR3 length: 16 residues. The V gene lost 0 bases and the J gene lost 0 bases, with 12 bases spanning the gap. The CDR3 bases are TGTGCCAGCAGCGTAGAGTACAGAACTTCTAACTATGGCTACACCTTC. Encoded protein: CASSVEYRTSNYGYTF.

This clone was counted between two and nine times. The J gene is TRBJ2-1, the V gene TRBV5-1; 13 bases match TRBD2. Unmatched junction bases numbered 9, after V lost 6 bases and J lost 12 bases. Per the germline V gene, CDR1 is SGHRS and CDR2 is YFSETQ. This CDR3 contains 14 residues. The CDR3 DNA reads as TGCGCCAGCACAGGACTAGCGGGGGCTTTTGGGCAGTTCTTC. Its protein product is CASTGLAGAFGQFF.

This clone was seen more than once but under ten times. The rearrangement links TRBV28 to TRBJ2-2; 9 nucleotides agree with TRBD2. The CDR3 is 15 residues long. V was clipped by 10 bases and J by 2 bases; unmatched bases: 8. From germline, CDR1 is MDHEN and CDR2 SYDVKM. The CDR3 DNA reads as TGTGCCACCTTCGCGGGGGGGGCCAACACCGGGGAGCTGTTTTTT. Translation: CATFAGGANTGELFF.

The chain joins TRBV5-4 to TRBJ2-7; 7 bases are shared with TRBD2. Germline V gene lookup returns CDR1 SGHNT and CDR2 YYREEE (reference sequence). After removal of 3 bases from V and 2 bases from J, the junction contained 2 bases not matched to a gene. The CDR3 totals 13 residues. Here the CDR3 DNA reads TGTGCCAGCAGCTCAGGACTAGCCTACGAGCAGTACTTC. Amino acids: CASSSGLAYEQYF.

CDR3 loop: CASSPLPGGSETQYF. In DNA form, the CDR3 reads TGCGCCAGCAGCCCCCTCCCGGGTGGGTCCGAGACCCAGTACTTC. The chain joins TRBV5-1 to TRBJ2-5, with D uncertain. There are 15 residues in the CDR3. V was cut by 4 bases and J by 5 bases, with 18 bases left in between. The germline V gene has CDR1 SGHRS and CDR2 YFSETQ. Full variable domain (missing parts from reference TRBV5-1 and TRBJ2-5): KAGVTQTPRYLIKTRGQQVTLSCSPISGHRSVSWYQQTPGQGLQFLFEYFSETQRNKGNFPGRFSGRQFSNSRSEMNVSTLELGDSALYLCASSPLPGGSETQYFGPGTRLLVL.

This clone was detected a few times. The genes are TRBV4-3 and TRBJ1-6; 9 positions agree with TRBD1. J was trimmed by 6 bases and V by 3 bases; bases with no gene match: 15. The V gene's germline CDR1 is LGHNA and CDR2 YSLEER. The CDR3 contains 19 residues. CDR3 nucleotides: TGCGCCAGCAGCCACACTCCAATCGGACAGGGGAGTTCTAATTCACCCCTCCACTTT. It encodes CASSHTPIGQGSSNSPLHF.

A few counts support this clone. CDR3 coding DNA: TGTGCCAGCTCAGCCGACAGGGTGAACACTGAAGCTTTCTTT. Its protein product is CASSADRVNTEAFF. The V call is TRBV18, the J call TRBJ1-1; 7 bases map to TRBD1. The germline V gene encodes CDR1 KGHSH and CDR2 LQKENI. There are 14 residues in the CDR3. The trim removed 5 bases at V and 0 bases at J, leaving 3 bases unmatched. The full variable domain, its missing parts supplied by reference TRBV18 and TRBJ1-1, is NAGVMQNPRHLVRRRGQEARLRCSPMKGHSHVYWYRQLPEEGLKFMVYLQKENIIDESGMPKERFSAEFPKEGPSILRIQQVVRGDSAAYFCASSADRVNTEAFFGQGTRLTVV.

V usage is TRBV9 and J usage is TRBJ1-6; 9 bases align to TRBD1. CDR3 length equals 15 residues. V trimming: 0 bases; J trimming: 12 bases; junction bases outside the gene matches: 7. Germline-derived CDR1 and CDR2 are SGDLS and YYNGEE. CDR3 residues: CASSVGTPGQGPLHF. The CDR3 DNA sequence: TGTGCCAGCAGCGTAGGGACCCCGGGACAGGGACCCCTCCACTTT.

This clone was found a few times. V is TRBV7-2 and J is TRBJ2-7, with no clear D. The CDR3 length is 12 residues. The germline CDR1 and CDR2 sequences are SGHTA and FQGNSA. V shed 1 base and J shed 7 bases, with 8 bases lying between them. In DNA, the CDR3 is TGTGCCAGCAGCTTAGGAATCGGGGAGCAGTACTTC. Translation: CASSLGIGEQYF.

This clone was seen a few times. This rearrangement joins TRBV2 to TRBJ1-2; D remains ambiguous. CDR1 is SNHLY and CDR2 is FYNNEI in the germline V gene. The V gene lost 4 bases and the J gene lost 6 bases, with 6 bases spanning the gap. The CDR3 has 11 residues. CDR3 nucleotides: TGTGCCAGCAGTGCCGCGGATGGCTACACCTTC. Translation: CASSAADGYTF. Combining the CDR3 with reference TRBV2 and TRBJ1-2 gives the whole variable domain EPEVTQTPSHQVTQMGQEVILRCVPISNHLYFYWYRQILGQKVEFLVSFYNNEISEKSEIFDDQFSVERPDGSNFTLKIRSTKLEDSAMYFCASSAADGYTFGSGTRLTVV.

This clone was observed a few times. The V gene is TRBV4-1, the J gene TRBJ1-4; unclear D gene. The CDR3 length is 15 residues. From germline, CDR1 is MGHRA and CDR2 YSYEKL. Trimming removed 1 base from V and 8 bases from J, with 14 bases in between. CDR3 coding DNA: TGCGCCAGCAGCCAAGTGGGCTTCCCGACGGAAAAACTGTTTTTT. This encodes CASSQVGFPTEKLFF.

The V call is TRBV19, the J call TRBJ1-2; possible D gene TRBD1, 5 bases. The V gene's germline CDR1 is LNHDA and CDR2 SQIVND (reference sequence). CDR3 length: 13 amino acids. V was clipped by 4 bases and J by 4 bases, with 10 bases between them. The chain's CDR3 is CASSTTGPYGYTF. As DNA, the CDR3 is TGTGCCAGTAGTACAACAGGTCCCTATGGCTACACCTTC.

This rearrangement joins TRBV27 to TRBJ2-5, with 7 bases aligning to TRBD1. Germline CDR1 MNHEY, CDR2 SMNVEV (reference sequence). This CDR3 region has 15 residues. V lost 8 bases and J lost 1; bases outside the gene matches: 10. CDR3 sequence: CASGRDRSLQETQYF. In nucleotides, the CDR3 is TGTGCCAGCGGCCGGGACAGAAGTCTCCAAGAGACCCAGTACTTC.

The chain is built from TRBV12-5 and TRBJ2-2, with D possibly matching TRBD1 (6 bases). With 1 base removed from V and 6 bases from J, the gap between germline ends came to 15 bases. Germline assignment: CDR1 LGHNT and CDR2 FRNRAP. The CDR3 length is 16 residues. The CDR3 DNA reads TGTGCTAGTGGTTTGGACGACAGGAGTCTGGCCGGGGAGCTGTTTTTT. Its translation is CASGLDDRSLAGELFF.

This chain uses TRBV6-5 with TRBJ2-2; the D is unclear. This CDR3 contains 15 residues. V lost 2 bases, J lost 2 bases, and 9 bases lay in between. The germline V gene has CDR1 MNHEY and CDR2 SVGAGI. CDR3 sequence (DNA): TGTGCCAGCAGTTACCTCCTAGATAACACCGGGGAGCTGTTTTTT. Protein product: CASSYLLDNTGELFF.